Detailed here is one TCR beta chain. The data were obtained in a study of blood T cell repertoires in COVID-19. As for the study in general: The analysed material was cDNA or gDNA that came from T cells, B-cell-depleted T cells, or PBMCs.

Method: immunoSEQ multiplex PCR; TCRdb's copy keeps in-frame clones and lacks some. The table shows about 270,000 clones, with approximately 86% occurring only once. This CDR3 is built from 15 residues. V shed 4 bases, J shed 1 base, and the junction held 1 base outside the gene matches. Germline V gene data show CDR1 as SNHLY and CDR2 as FYNNEI. This chain uses TRBV2 with TRBJ2-3; 11 bases agree with TRBD1. Material for sequencing was peripheral blood. This receptor was taken from a woman aged 55-75 years who had recovered from COVID-19. CDR3 sequence (DNA): TGTGCCAGCAGTGCGGACAGGGGGCGCACAGATACGCAGTATTTT. This translates into CASSADRGRTDTQYF.